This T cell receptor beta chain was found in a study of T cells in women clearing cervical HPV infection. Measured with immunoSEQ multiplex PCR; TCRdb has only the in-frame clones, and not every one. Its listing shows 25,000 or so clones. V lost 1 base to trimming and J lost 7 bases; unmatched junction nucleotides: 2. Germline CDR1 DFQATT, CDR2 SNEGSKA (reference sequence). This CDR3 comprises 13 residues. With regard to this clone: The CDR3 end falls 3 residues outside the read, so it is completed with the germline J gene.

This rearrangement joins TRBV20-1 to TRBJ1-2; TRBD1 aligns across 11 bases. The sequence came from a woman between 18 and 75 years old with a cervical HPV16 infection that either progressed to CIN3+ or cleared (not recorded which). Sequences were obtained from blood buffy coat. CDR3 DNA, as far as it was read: TGCAGTGCTAGAGCGGACAGGGGGCTTGGC. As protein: CSARADRGLG. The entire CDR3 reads CSARADRGLGYTF.